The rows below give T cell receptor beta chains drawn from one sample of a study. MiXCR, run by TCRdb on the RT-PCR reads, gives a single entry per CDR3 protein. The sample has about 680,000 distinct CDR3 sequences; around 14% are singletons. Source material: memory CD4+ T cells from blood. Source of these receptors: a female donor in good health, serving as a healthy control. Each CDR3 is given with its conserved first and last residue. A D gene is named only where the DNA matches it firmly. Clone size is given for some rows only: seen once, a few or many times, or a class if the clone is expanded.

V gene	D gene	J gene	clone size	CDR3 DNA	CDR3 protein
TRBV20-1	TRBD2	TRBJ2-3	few	TGCAGTGGGGAATCAGCGGGGGTAGGCCCGGGGGATACGCAGTATTTT	CSGESAGVGPGDTQYF
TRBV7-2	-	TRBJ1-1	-	TGTGCCAGCAGCCTAACGGGACGGGGCAGCAAGAACACTGAAGCTTTCTTT	CASSLTGRGSKNTEAFF
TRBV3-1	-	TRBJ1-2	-	TGTGCCAGCAGCCCCGGGGACACACCAAACTATGGCTACACCTTC	CASSPGDTPNYGYTF
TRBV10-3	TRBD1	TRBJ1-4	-	TGTGCCATCAGTGGGACAGGTCGTGAAGAAAAACTGTTTTTT	CAISGTGREEKLFF
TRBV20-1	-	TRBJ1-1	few	TGCAGTGCTAGAGGAAGACCCGGGGCCGGGACTGAAGCTTTCTTT	CSARGRPGAGTEAFF
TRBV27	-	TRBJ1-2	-	TGTGCCAGCAGTTTATCGCAGGGACTGGGCTACACCTTC	CASSLSQGLGYTF
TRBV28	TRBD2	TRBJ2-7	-	TGTGCCACCCAAGTAGGACTAGCGGGAGGGACCTACGAGCAGTACTTC	CATQVGLAGGTYEQYF
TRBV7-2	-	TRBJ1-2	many	TGTGCCAGCAGCTTAGAGGGGGGCGTTGGCTACACCTTC	CASSLEGGVGYTF
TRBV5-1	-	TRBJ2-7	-	TGCGCCAGCAGCTTGGTCCCAGGGACGAACGAGCAGTACTTC	CASSLVPGTNEQYF
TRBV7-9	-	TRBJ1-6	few	TGTGCCAGCAGCTTAGTTTCAGAAAATTCACCCCTCCACTTT	CASSLVSENSPLHF
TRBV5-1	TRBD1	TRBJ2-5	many	TGTGCCAGCAGCTGGGACAGCCAAGAGACCCAGTACTTC	CASSWDSQETQYF
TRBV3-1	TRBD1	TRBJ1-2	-	TGTGCCAGCAGCCAAGAGGACAGGGCCAGGAACGGCTACACCTTC	CASSQEDRARNGYTF
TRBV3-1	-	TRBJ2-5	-	TGTGCCAGCAGCCAAGTCCGTGCGAGCGAAGAGACCCAGTACTTC	CASSQVRASEETQYF
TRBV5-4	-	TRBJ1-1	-	TGTGCCAGCAGCCGGGAAATAACGGGAGGTATTGTGAACACTGAAGCTTTCTTT	CASSREITGGIVNTEAFF
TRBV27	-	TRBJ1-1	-	TGTGCCAGCAGCCGCCCCCCCCCCCGTGAAGCTTTCTTT	CASSRPPPREAFF
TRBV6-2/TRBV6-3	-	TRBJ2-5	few	TGTGCCAGCACCGCTGCCGTGTATAGGGAGACCCAGTACTTC	CASTAAVYRETQYF
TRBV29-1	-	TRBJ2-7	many	TGCAGCGTTGAAGGGACACCTGACTCCTACGAGCAGTACTTC	CSVEGTPDSYEQYF
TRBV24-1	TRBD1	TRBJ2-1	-	TGTGCCACCAGTGATTTGCCTTCTGGGACAGGGGAAAATGAGCAGTTCTTC	CATSDLPSGTGENEQFF
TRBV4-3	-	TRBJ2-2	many	TGCGCCAGCAGCCAAGATCTCATCACAATCCCCACCGGGGAGCTGTTTTTT	CASSQDLITIPTGELFF
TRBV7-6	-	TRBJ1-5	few	TGTGCCAGCAGCAGGGGTTATAGCAATCAGCCCCAGCATTTT	CASSRGYSNQPQHF
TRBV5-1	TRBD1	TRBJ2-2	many	TGCGCCAGCAAAGAAGACGGGACAGGGTATCCCGGGGAGCTGTTTTTT	CASKEDGTGYPGELFF
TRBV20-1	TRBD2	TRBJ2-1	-	TGCAGTGCCGGAACCGGGACTAGCGGGAGATACGAGCAGTTCTTC	CSAGTGTSGRYEQFF
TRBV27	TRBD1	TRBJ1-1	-	TGTGCCAGCAGTTGGGACAGGCAATCTGAAGCTTTCTTT	CASSWDRQSEAFF
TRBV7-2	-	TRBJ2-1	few	TGTGCCAGCAGCTACGGACAAGCATCCTACAATGAGCAGTTCTTC	CASSYGQASYNEQFF
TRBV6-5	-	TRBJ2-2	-	TGTGCCAGCACCACCGTTACCGGGGAGCTGTTTTTT	CASTTVTGELFF
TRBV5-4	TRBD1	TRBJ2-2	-	TGTGCCAGCGCGACAGGGGGCCCTGCCGGGGAGCTGTTTTTT	CASATGGPAGELFF
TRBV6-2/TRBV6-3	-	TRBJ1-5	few	TGTGCCAGCAGCCAGACAGAGATCAATCAGCCCCAGCATTTT	CASSQTEINQPQHF
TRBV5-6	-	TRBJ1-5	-	TGTGCCAGCAGTCTTCAGGGGTGGAGTCAGCCCCAGCATTTT	CASSLQGWSQPQHF
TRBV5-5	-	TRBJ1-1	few	TGTGCCAGCAGCTCAGGGATATGGAACACTGAAGCTTTCTTT	CASSSGIWNTEAFF
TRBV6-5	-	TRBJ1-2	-	TGTGCCAGCAGTACTATTGGTTCCCCGACAGGAAACTATGGCTACACCTTC	CASSTIGSPTGNYGYTF
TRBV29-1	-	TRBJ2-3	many	TGCAGCGTTCCAGGACTGCCAAGGGGGGATACGCAGTATTTT	CSVPGLPRGDTQYF
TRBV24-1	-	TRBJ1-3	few	TGTGCCACCAGTGACCCAAATCCGACAACTGGAAACACCATATATTTT	CATSDPNPTTGNTIYF